Reported below is one T cell receptor beta chain. CDR3 length equals 16 residues. Germline CDR1 SGHTA, CDR2 FQGNSA. Germline trimming cut 1 base from V and 4 bases from J; bases unmatched to any gene: 7. The sample comes from a study of blood T cell repertoires in COVID-19. Looking at the study overall: Both acute and convalescent COVID-19 samples were obtained from the United States, Italy and Spain. T cells, B-cell-depleted T cells, or PBMCs provided the cDNA or gDNA that served as material.

Original analysis: Cell counts per sample came from amplifying reference gene primers. Only in-frame clones appear in the TCRdb table, and some are missing; sequencing was by immunoSEQ multiplex PCR. V and J calls and clone size are copied from that table; D and trimming were computed from the DNA. The data contain about 400,000 clones, approximately 86% of them seen just once; the ten biggest clones take up around 3%. The source material was peripheral blood. The rearrangement joins TRBV7-2 to TRBJ2-3; 8 positions agree with TRBD2. This sequence originates from a human donor in a cohort sampled during active COVID-19. The CDR3: CASSLVAAGVADTQYF. CDR3 DNA sequence: TGTGCCAGCAGCTTAGTGGCAGCGGGGGTTGCAGATACGCAGTATTTT.